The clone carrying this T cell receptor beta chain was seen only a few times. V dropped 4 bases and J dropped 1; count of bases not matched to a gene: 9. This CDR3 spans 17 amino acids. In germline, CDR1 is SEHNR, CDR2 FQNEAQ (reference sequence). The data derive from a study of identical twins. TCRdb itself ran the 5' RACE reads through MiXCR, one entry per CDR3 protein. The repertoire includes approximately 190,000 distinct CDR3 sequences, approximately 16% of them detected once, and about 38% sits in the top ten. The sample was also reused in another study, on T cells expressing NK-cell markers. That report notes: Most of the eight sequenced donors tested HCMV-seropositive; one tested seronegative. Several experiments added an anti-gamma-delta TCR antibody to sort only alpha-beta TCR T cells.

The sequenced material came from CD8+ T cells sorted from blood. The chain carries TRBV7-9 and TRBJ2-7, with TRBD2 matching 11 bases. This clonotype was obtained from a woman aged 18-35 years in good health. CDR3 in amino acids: CASSSTISGRGSYEQYF. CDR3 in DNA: TGTGCCAGCAGCTCGACAATTAGCGGGAGGGGATCCTACGAGCAGTACTTC.